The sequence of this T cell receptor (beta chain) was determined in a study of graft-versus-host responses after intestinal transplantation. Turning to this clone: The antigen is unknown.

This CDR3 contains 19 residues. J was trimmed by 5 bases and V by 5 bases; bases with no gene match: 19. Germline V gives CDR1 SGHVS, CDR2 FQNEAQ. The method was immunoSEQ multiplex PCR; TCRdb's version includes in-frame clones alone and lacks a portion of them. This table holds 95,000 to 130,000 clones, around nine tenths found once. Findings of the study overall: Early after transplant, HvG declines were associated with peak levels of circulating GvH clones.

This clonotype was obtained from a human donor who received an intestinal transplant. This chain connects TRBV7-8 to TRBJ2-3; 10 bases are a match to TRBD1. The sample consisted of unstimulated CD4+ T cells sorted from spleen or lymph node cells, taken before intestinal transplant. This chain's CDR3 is CASSPAGGTGEFQVDTQYF. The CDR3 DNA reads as TGTGCCAGCAGCCCAGCGGGTGGGACAGGGGAATTTCAGGTAGATACGCAGTATTTT.